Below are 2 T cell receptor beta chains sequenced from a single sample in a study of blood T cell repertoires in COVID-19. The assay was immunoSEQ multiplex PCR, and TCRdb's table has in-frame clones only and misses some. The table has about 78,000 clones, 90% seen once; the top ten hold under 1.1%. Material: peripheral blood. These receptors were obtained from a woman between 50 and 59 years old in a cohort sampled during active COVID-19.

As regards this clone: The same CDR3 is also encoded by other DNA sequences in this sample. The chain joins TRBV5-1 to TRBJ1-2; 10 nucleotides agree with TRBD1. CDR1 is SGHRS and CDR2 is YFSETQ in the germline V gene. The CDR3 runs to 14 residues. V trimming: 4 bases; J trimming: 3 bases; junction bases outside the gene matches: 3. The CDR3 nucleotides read TGCGCCAGCAGCCTCGGACAGGGGGACTATGGCTACACCTTC. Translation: CASSLGQGDYGYTF.

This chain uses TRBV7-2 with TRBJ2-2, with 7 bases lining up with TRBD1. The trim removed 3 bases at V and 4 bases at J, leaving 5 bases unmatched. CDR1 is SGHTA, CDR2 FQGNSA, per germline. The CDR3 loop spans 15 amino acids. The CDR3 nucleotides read TGTGCCAGCAGCTTTAGGGGACAGAGCACCGGGGAGCTGTTTTTT. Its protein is CASSFRGQSTGELFF.